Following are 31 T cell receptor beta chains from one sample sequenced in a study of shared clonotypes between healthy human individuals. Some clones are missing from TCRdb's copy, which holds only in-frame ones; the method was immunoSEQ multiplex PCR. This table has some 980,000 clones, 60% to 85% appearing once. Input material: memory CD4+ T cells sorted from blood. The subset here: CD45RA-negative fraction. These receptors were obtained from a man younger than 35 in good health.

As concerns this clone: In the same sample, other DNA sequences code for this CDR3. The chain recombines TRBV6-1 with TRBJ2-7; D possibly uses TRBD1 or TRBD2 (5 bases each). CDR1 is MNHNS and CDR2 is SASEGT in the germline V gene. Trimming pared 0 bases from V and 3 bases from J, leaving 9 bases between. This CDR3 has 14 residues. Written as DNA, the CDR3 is TGTGCCAGCAGTGAAGCGCTGAGGGGCTACGAGCAGTACTTC. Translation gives CASSEALRGYEQYF.

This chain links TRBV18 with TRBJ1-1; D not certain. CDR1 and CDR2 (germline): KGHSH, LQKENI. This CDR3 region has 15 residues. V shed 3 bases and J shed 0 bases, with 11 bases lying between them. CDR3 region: CASSPGQPMNTEAFF. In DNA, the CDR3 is TGTGCCAGCTCACCCGGCCAGCCGATGAACACTGAAGCTTTCTTT.

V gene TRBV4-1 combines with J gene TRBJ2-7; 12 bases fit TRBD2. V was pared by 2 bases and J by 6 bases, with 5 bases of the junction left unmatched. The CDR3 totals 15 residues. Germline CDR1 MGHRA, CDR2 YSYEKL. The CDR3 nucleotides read TGCGCCAGCAGCCAAAGGACTAGCGGGGCGGTCGAGCAGTACTTC. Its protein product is CASSQRTSGAVEQYF.

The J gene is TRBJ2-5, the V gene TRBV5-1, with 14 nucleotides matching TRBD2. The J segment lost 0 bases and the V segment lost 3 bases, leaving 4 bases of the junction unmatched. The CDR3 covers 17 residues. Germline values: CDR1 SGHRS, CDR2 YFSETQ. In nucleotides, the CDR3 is TGCGCCAGCAGCTCCGGGGGACTAGCGGGAGACCAAGAGACCCAGTACTTC. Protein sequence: CASSSGGLAGDQETQYF.

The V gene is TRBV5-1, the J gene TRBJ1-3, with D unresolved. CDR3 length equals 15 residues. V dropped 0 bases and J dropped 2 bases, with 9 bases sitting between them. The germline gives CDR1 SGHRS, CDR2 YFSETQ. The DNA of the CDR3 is TGCGCCAGCAGCTTGGCGGTGTCCGCTGGAAACACCATATATTTT. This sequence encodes CASSLAVSAGNTIYF.

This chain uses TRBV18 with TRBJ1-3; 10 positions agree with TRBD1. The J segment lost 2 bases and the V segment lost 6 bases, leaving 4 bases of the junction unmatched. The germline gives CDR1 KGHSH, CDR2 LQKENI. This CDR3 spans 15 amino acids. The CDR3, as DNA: TGTGCCAGCTCGACCGGGACAGGGGCTGGAAACACCATATATTTT. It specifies CASSTGTGAGNTIYF.

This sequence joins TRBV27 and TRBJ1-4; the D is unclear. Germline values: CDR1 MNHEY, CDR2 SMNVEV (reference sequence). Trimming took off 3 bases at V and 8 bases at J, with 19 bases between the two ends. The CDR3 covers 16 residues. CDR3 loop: CASSFYNIGVGEKLFF. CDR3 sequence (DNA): TGTGCCAGCAGTTTCTACAACATAGGAGTCGGAGAAAAACTGTTTTTT.

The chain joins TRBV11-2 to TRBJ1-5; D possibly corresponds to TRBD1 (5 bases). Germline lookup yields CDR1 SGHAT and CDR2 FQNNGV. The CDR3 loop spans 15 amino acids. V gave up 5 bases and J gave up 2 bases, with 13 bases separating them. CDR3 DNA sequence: TGTGCCAGCAGCGGGGACGGTTATCGCAATCAGCCCCAGCATTTT. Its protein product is CASSGDGYRNQPQHF.

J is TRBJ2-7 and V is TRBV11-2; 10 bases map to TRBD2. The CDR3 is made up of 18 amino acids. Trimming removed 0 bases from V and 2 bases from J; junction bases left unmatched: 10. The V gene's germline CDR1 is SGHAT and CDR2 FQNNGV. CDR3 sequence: CASSLDFVGAGGPYEQYF. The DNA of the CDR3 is TGTGCCAGCAGCTTAGATTTCGTAGGAGCGGGAGGGCCCTACGAGCAGTACTTC.

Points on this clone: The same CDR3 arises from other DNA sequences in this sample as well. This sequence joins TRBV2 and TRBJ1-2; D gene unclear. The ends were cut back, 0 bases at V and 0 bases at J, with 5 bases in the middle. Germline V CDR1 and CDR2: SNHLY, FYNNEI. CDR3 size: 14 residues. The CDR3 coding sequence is TGTGCCAGCAGTGAAGCTTCGTCTAACTATGGCTACACCTTC. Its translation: CASSEASSNYGYTF.

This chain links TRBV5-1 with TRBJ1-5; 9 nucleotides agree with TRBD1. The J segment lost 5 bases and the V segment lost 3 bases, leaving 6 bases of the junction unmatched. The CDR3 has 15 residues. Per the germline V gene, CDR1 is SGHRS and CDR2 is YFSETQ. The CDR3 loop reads CASSSGQGGDQPQHF. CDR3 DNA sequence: TGCGCCAGCAGCTCGGGACAGGGTGGAGATCAGCCCCAGCATTTT.

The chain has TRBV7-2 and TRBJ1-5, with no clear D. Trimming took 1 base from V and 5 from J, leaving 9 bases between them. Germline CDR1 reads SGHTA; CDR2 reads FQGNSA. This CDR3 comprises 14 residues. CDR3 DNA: TGTGCCAGCAGCTTAGACGGGCTCGATCAGCCCCAGCATTTT. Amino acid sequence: CASSLDGLDQPQHF. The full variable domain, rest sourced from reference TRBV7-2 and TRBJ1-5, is GAGVSQSPSNKVTEKGKDVELRCDPISGHTALYWYRQSLGQGLEFLIYFQGNSAPDKSGLPSDRFSAERTGGSVSTLTIQRTQQEDSAVYLCASSLDGLDQPQHFGDGTRLSIL.

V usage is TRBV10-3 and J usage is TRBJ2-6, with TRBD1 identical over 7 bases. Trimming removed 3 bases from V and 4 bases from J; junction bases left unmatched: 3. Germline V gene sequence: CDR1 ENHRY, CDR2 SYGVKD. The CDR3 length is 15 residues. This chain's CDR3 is CAISEQGRGANVLTF. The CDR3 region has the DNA TGTGCCATCAGTGAACAGGGGAGAGGGGCCAACGTCCTGACTTTC.

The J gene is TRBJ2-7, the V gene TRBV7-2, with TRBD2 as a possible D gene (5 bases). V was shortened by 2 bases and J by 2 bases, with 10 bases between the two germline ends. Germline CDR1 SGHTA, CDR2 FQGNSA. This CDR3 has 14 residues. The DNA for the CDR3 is TGTGCCAGCAGCTTATCCGGGATTCCCTACGAGCAGTACTTC. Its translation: CASSLSGIPYEQYF.

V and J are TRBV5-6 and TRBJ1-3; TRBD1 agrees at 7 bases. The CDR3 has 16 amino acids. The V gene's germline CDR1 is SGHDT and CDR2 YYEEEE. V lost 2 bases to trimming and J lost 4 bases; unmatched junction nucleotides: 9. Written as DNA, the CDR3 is TGTGCCAGCAGCTTTGGTGACAGGGACCGAGGAAACACCATATATTTT. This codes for CASSFGDRDRGNTIYF.

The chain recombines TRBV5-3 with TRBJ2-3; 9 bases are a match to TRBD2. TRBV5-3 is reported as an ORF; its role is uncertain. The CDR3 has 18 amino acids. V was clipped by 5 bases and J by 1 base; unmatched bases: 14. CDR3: CARRRLAANCGRTDTQYF. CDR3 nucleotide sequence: TGTGCCAGAAGGCGACTAGCGGCAAATTGTGGGCGCACAGATACGCAGTATTTT.

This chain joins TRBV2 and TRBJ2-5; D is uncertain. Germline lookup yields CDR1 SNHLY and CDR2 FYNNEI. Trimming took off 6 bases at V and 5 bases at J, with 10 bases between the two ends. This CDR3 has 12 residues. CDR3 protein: CASSAQGETQYF. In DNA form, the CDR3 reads TGTGCCAGCAGCGCCCAAGGGGAGACCCAGTACTTC.

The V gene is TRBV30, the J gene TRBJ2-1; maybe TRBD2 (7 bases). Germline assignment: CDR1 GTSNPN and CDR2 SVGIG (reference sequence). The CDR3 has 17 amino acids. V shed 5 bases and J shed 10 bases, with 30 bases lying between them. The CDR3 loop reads CAWDPRGGGSKIREQFF. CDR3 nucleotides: TGTGCCTGGGACCCGAGGGGGGGCGGGAGTAAAATCCGGGAGCAGTTCTTC.

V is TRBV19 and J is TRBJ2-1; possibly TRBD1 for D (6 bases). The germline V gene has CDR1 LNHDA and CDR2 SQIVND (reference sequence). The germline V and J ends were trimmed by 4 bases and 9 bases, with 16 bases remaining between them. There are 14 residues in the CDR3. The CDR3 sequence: CASSTRGVLGEQFF. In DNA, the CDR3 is TGTGCCAGTAGTACCAGGGGAGTTCTAGGTGAGCAGTTCTTC.

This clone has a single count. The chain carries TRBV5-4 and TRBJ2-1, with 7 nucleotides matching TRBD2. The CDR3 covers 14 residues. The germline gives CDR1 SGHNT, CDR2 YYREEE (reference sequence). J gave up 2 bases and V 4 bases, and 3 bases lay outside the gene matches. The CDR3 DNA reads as TGTGCCAGCAGCACTGGGACTACCTACAATGAGCAGTTCTTC. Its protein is CASSTGTTYNEQFF.

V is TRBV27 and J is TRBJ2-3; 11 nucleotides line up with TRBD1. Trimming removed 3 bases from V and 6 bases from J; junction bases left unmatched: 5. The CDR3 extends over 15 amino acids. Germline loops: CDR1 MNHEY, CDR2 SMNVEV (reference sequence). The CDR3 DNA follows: TGTGCCAGCAGTTTTTCCGGGACAGGGGGGGATACGCAGTATTTT. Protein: CASSFSGTGGDTQYF.

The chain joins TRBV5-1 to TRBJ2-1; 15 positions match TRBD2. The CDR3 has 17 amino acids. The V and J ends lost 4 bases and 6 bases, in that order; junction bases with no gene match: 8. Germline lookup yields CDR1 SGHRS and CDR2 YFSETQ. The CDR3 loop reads CASSLAGTSGGLNEQFF. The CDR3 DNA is TGCGCCAGCAGCCTGGCGGGGACTAGCGGGGGGCTCAATGAGCAGTTCTTC.

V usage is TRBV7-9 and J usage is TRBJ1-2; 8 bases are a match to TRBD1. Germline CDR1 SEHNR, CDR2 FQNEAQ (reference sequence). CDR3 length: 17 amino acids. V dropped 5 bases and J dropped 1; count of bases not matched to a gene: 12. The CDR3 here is CASSPDRGLKDNYGYTF. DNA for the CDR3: TGTGCCAGCAGCCCCGACAGGGGCCTAAAGGATAACTATGGCTACACCTTC.

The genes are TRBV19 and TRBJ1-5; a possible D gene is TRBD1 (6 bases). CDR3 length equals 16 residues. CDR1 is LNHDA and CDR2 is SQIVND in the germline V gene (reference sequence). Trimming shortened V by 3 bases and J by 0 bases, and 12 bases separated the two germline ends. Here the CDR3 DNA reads TGTGCCAGTAGTATGGGGGCAGGCTCTAGCAATCAGCCCCAGCATTTT. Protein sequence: CASSMGAGSSNQPQHF.

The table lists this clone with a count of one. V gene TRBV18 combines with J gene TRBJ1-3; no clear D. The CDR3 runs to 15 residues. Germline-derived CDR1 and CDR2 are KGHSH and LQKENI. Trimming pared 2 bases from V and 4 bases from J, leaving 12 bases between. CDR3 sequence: CASSPATVDGNTIYF. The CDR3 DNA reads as TGTGCCAGCTCACCAGCGACGGTGGACGGAAACACCATATATTTT.

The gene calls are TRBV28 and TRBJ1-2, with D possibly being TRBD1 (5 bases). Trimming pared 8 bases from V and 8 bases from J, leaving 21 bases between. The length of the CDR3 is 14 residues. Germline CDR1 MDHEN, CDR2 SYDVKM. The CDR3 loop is CASGLPGRAPGYTF. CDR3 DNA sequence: TGTGCCAGCGGGCTTCCGGGCAGGGCGCCCGGCTACACCTTC.

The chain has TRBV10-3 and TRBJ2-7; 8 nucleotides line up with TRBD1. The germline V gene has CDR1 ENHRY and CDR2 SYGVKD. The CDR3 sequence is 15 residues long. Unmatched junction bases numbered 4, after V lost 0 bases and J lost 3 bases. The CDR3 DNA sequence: TGTGCCATCAGTGAGTCAATGGGACAGGTCTACGAGCAGTACTTC. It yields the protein CAISESMGQVYEQYF.

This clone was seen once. As DNA, the CDR3 is TGTGCCAGCAGCAAAGACCCTAGCGGGCAGAACACCGGGGAGCTGTTTTTT. Translated, it gives CASSKDPSGQNTGELFF. The chain recombines TRBV21-1 with TRBJ2-2; TRBD2, the table's D call, lacks a check against the DNA. TRBV21-1 is tagged as a pseudogene. The length of the CDR3 is 17 residues.

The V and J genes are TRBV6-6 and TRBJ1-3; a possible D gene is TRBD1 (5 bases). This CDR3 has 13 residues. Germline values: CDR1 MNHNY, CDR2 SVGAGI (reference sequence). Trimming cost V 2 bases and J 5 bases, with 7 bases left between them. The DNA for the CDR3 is TGTGCCAGCAGTTACGGGGGTAGAAACACCATATATTTT. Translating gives CASSYGGRNTIYF.

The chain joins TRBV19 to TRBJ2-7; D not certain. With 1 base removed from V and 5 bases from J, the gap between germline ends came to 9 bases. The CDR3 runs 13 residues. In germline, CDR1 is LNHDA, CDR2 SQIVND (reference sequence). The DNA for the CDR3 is TGTGCCAGTAGTATAGTAGGGCGGCACGAGCAGTACTTC. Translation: CASSIVGRHEQYF.

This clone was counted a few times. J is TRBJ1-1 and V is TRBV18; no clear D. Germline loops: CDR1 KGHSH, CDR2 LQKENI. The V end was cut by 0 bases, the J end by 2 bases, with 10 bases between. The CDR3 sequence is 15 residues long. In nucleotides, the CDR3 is TGTGCCAGCTCACCACCGTGGGAGTTTAACACTGAAGCTTTCTTT. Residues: CASSPPWEFNTEAFF.